This section outlines one TCR beta chain sequence together with its context. The antigen is undetermined. Using viral peptide pools, the ViraFEST assay grew out antigen-specific CD4+ T cells prior to sequencing. Upon completion of more than eight days in culture, CD4+ T cells were isolated. This individual contracted SARS-CoV-2 between March and December 2020, as verified by PCR. Either the BNT162b2 or mRNA-1273 vaccine was given to participants in two doses. Around 2.2 million PBMC were seeded per well and grown in the presence of roughly 11 IU/ml IL-2 and 8.5 to 10 ug/ml peptides. Each culture had half its medium swapped for IL-2 medium on days 3 and 7. Here immunoSEQ multiplex PCR was the method, and the copy in TCRdb shows in-frame clones only, minus some. The repertoire holds over 10,000 clones, around 75% seen once, with approximately 35% in the top ten. This entry is derived from a study of vaccination effects on CD4 cells after COVID-19. Overall study context: Post-vaccine sample collection fell at a median of 72 days after the second dose. Whole-study findings and limits: Infection- and vaccine-induced clones contracted markedly late after vaccination.

The material was CD4+ T cells from PBMCs cultured with HCoV-NL63 spike peptides, obtained after COVID-19 vaccination. The sequence derives from a human donor who had a prior SARS-CoV-2 infection.

CDR3 sequence: CASSFGTGDQPQHF. The CDR3 nucleotides are TGTGCCAGCAGCTTCGGGACAGGGGATCAGCCCCAGCATTTT. J is TRBJ1-5 and V is TRBV7-9, with 10 nucleotides matching TRBD1. This CDR3 is 14 amino acids long. The J segment lost 5 bases and the V segment lost 3 bases, leaving 1 base of the junction unmatched. Germline V gene data show CDR1 as SEHNR and CDR2 as FQNEAQ (reference sequence). Full variable domain (outside the CDR3, taken from reference TRBV7-9 and TRBJ1-5): DTGVSQNPRHKITKRGQNVTFRCDPISEHNRLYWYRQTLGQGPEFLTYFQNEAQLEKSRLLSDRFSAERPKGSFSTLEIQRTEQGDSAMYLCASSFGTGDQPQHFGDGTRLSIL.